These 31 T cell receptor beta chains came from one sample sequenced in a study of Graves' ophthalmopathy and Graves' hyperthyroidism (dated by TCRdb to 2016 to 2019). The reads were generated on an Illumina HiSeq 2000. For repertoire sequencing, the TCR beta CDR3 regions were amplified from RNA transcripts. The first round was an RT-PCR using HTBI primers with the Qiagen OneStep RT-PCR kit, and this first round was followed by a second-round multiplex PCR, then size selection and purification. In-frame beta chains were kept once TCRdb had trimmed the public reads at Q25 with fastp and called clones with MiXCR. Each record represents a unique CDR3 protein, reported with the most common genes and DNA among its rows. The sample data list about 39,000 distinct CDR3 sequences, and roughly 50% of these were observed just once. The ten top clones hold 26% of the sample. Sequencing was done on a sample of peripheral blood. The receptors come from an adult woman with stable Graves' hyperthyroidism.

This clonotype was detected many times. The chain recombines TRBV6-1 with TRBJ2-5; D is ambiguous. This CDR3 spans 15 amino acids. Looked up from germline, CDR1 is MNHNS and CDR2 is SASEGT. Trimming removed 2 bases from V and 4 bases from J, with 14 bases in between. CDR3 in amino acids: CASSEFFGPPETQYF. In nucleotides, the CDR3 is TGTGCCAGCAGTGAATTCTTTGGGCCGCCAGAGACCCAGTACTTC.

The chain employs TRBV25-1 and TRBJ2-7, with D perhaps matching TRBD2 (6 bases). Germline V gene lookup returns CDR1 MGHDK and CDR2 SYGVNS. CDR3 length: 15 amino acids. The ends were cut back, 4 bases at V and 7 bases at J, with 20 bases in the middle. The DNA of the CDR3 is TGTGCCAGCAGTGCCCGGGACTCCCCACGTCGGGAGCAGTACTTC. As protein: CASSARDSPRREQYF.

A word on this clonotype: The CDR3 does not end in the conserved phenylalanine or tryptophan, so this is likely a read error. The DNA is omitted, as the CDR3 cannot be located on it reliably, and the CDR3 follows TCRdb's listing. The V call is TRBV7-9, the J call TRBJ2-2; the D segment call TRBD1 is taken from the table without a DNA check. The CDR3 has 15 residues if both end residues are counted. Germline lookup yields CDR1 SEHNR and CDR2 FQNEAQ (reference sequence). CDR3 amino acids: CASTGTGDNTGELCA.

As for this clonotype: The missing conserved phenylalanine or tryptophan at the end of this CDR3 makes a read error likely. The V and J genes are TRBV29-1 and TRBJ2-7, with D uncertain. The germline V gene encodes CDR1 SQVTM and CDR2 ANQGSEA. CDR3 length: 14 residues. The CDR3 here is CASSPPGFGYEQYL. The CDR3 nucleotides are TGTGCCAGTAGTCCCCCGGGTTTTGGTTACGAGCAGTACCTC.

A note on this clonotype: Its ends do not fully match the called genes, so a read error is possible. V and J are TRBV20-1 and TRBJ2-5; TRBD2 is a possible D gene (6 bases). The CDR3 totals 13 residues. Germline V lookup: CDR1 DFQATT, CDR2 SNEGSKA (reference sequence). CDR3 DNA sequence: TGCAGTGCTGGAGACCTTGACCGGGAGACTCAGTACTTC. Translating it yields CSAGDLDRETQYF.

The rearrangement uses TRBV29-1 and TRBJ2-2; tentative D call: TRBD1 (5 bases). The V end lost 5 bases, the J end lost 4 bases, and 11 bases lay between the germline ends. The CDR3 spans 13 residues. Germline V gene data show CDR1 as SQVTM and CDR2 as ANQGSEA. CDR3 DNA: TGCAGCGTTCGGACATGGAGCACCGGGGAGCTGTTTTTT. Its translation is CSVRTWSTGELFF.

This clonotype was detected many times. The chain has TRBV28 and TRBJ1-1; D unclear. Trimming stripped 8 bases from V and 7 bases from J, with 11 bases between. CDR3 size: 11 residues. The germline V gene has CDR1 MDHEN and CDR2 SYDVKM. CDR3 coding DNA: TGTGCCAGCGCCGACCAAGGTGAAGCTTTCTTT. It codes for CASADQGEAFF.

This clonotype was picked up a small number of times. V gene TRBV25-1 combines with J gene TRBJ2-2; possibly TRBD1 for D (5 bases). This CDR3 has 17 residues. CDR1 is MGHDK, CDR2 SYGVNS, per germline. V was pared by 4 bases and J by 1 base, with 16 bases between. CDR3 bases: TGTGCCAGCAGTGCCTCCCTTAGACAGAAGAACACCGGGGAGCTGTTTTTT. This codes for CASSASLRQKNTGELFF.

This clonotype has at least ten counts. A much larger clone differs from this one at a single base, so this may be a read error. The conserved phenylalanine or tryptophan normally closing the CDR3 is absent here, so this likely arose from a read error. J is TRBJ1-2 and V is TRBV7-9; D unresolved. Trimming removed 3 bases from V and 5 bases from J, with 13 bases in between. CDR3 length equals 14 residues. CDR1 is SEHNR and CDR2 is FQNEAQ in the germline V gene (reference sequence). CDR3: CASSFGEGEYGYTS. In DNA, the CDR3 is TGTGCCAGCAGCTTCGGGGAAGGAGAGTATGGCTACACCTCC.

In its sample, this clonotype was seen many times. V gene TRBV5-1 combines with J gene TRBJ1-2; the D gene is possibly TRBD1 (6 bases). V was trimmed by 5 bases and J by 7 bases, leaving 18 bases between them. CDR1 and CDR2 from the germline V gene are SGHRS and YFSETQ. The CDR3 covers 14 residues. The CDR3 bases are TGCGCCAGCAGACCGCAGGGGCCCCGGCGTGGCTACACCTTC. Translation gives CASRPQGPRRGYTF.

The chain employs TRBV29-1 and TRBJ2-5; 7 positions match TRBD2. Germline V CDR1 and CDR2: SQVTM, ANQGSEA. CDR3 size: 15 residues. The CDR3 nucleotides are TGCGGCGCCCCCCTTAAGGGGAGGGCCGGGGAGACCCAGTACTTC. Encoded protein: CGAPLKGRAGETQYF.

This clonotype was detected a few times. This may stem from a read error, because a much larger clone lies one nucleotide away. The chain combines TRBV6-6 with TRBJ1-1; D remains ambiguous. The CDR3 covers 14 residues. Germline V gene data show CDR1 as MNHNY and CDR2 as SVGAGI (reference sequence). Trimming cost V 2 bases and J 0 bases, with 7 bases left between them. In nucleotides, the CDR3 is TGTGCCAGCAGTTACGTCGGTATGAACACTGAAGCTTTCTTT. Its translation: CASSYVGMNTEAFF.

At least ten counts were recorded for this clonotype. The chain has TRBV19 and TRBJ2-3; TRBD2 aligns across 8 bases. V shed 4 bases, J shed 6 bases, and the junction held 12 bases outside the gene matches. The CDR3 consists of 16 residues. Germline loops: CDR1 LNHDA, CDR2 SQIVND (reference sequence). The CDR3 DNA follows: TGTGCCAGTAGTAATCGGAGCGGGAGAGGATGGGATACGCAGTATTTT. Its translation is CASSNRSGRGWDTQYF.

In the case of this clonotype: Mismatch with germline at one junction end may stem from a read error. The chain is built from TRBV7-9 and TRBJ1-2; D not resolved. The CDR3 is made up of 14 amino acids. In germline, CDR1 is SEHNR, CDR2 FQNEAQ (reference sequence). The CDR3 protein is CASTFANSNYGCTF. The DNA of the CDR3 is TGTGCCAGCACCTTCGCAAATTCTAACTATGGCTGCACCTTC. The full variable domain, in which reference TRBV7-9 and TRBJ1-2 provide the parts outside the CDR3, is DTGVSQNPRHKITKRGQNVTFRCDPISEHNRLYWYRQTLGQGPEFLTYFQNEAQLEKSRLLSDRFSAERPKGSFSTLEIQRTEQGDSAMYLCASTFANSNYGCTFGSGTRLTVV.

This clonotype was detected ten times or more. The rearrangement links TRBV5-6 to TRBJ2-7; D perhaps matches TRBD2 (6 bases). This CDR3 is built from 13 residues. Germline V lookup: CDR1 SGHDT, CDR2 YYEEEE. V lost 2 bases, J lost 4 bases, and 10 bases lay in between. CDR3 sequence: CASSLGGFYEQYF. The CDR3 DNA follows: TGTGCCAGCAGCTTAGGAGGGTTTTACGAGCAGTACTTC.

This chain connects TRBV20-1 to TRBJ2-3; 13 nucleotides agree with TRBD2. CDR1 DFQATT and CDR2 SNEGSKA come from the germline V gene (reference sequence). V dropped 6 bases and J dropped 2; count of bases not matched to a gene: 11. The CDR3 totals 17 residues. CDR3 coding DNA: TGCAGTGCCAGCAAAACTAGCGGGAGGGCCGACACAGATACGCAGTATTTT. Translation: CSASKTSGRADTDTQYF.

The V gene is TRBV7-9, the J gene TRBJ2-7, with 11 bases aligning to TRBD2. Germline lookup yields CDR1 SEHNR and CDR2 FQNEAQ (reference sequence). V shed 6 bases, J shed 3 bases, and the junction held 4 bases outside the gene matches. The CDR3 has 14 amino acids. The DNA for the CDR3 is TGTGCCAGCAGTATTAGCGGGAGGGTCTACGAGCAGTACTTC. Translation gives CASSISGRVYEQYF.

V and J are TRBV5-1 and TRBJ1-5; 7 bases align to TRBD1. The CDR3 consists of 15 residues. V dropped 0 bases and J dropped 5; count of bases not matched to a gene: 5. Germline assignment: CDR1 SGHRS and CDR2 YFSETQ. The CDR3 DNA follows: TGCGCCAGCAGCTTGGTCCAGGGGGTAGATCAGCCCCAGCATTTT. Translated, it gives CASSLVQGVDQPQHF.

This clonotype has a count of ten or more. J is TRBJ2-3 and V is TRBV18, with TRBD2 matching over 9 bases. The CDR3 is 16 residues long. Germline-derived CDR1 and CDR2 are KGHSH and LQKENI. With V trimmed by 3 bases and J by 3 bases, 7 bases remained unmatched. CDR3 DNA: TGTGCCAGCTCACCTTTTCCGGGACTAGCTACAGATACGCAGTATTTT. The encoded protein is CASSPFPGLATDTQYF.

About this clonotype itself: The junction does not match germline at one end; this may be a read error. The chain recombines TRBV12-3 or TRBV12-4 with TRBJ2-2; TRBD1 is a possible D gene (7 bases). The CDR3 runs 19 residues. The CDR3 spells CASRRRGDTWSSNSGELFF. DNA for the CDR3: TGTGCCAGCAGGCGCAGGGGGGACACCTGGTCTAGCAACAGCGGGGAGCTGTTTTTT.

The chain employs TRBV2 and TRBJ1-6; the D gene is possibly TRBD1 (5 bases). The CDR3 runs 16 residues. Trimming cost V 6 bases and J 7 bases, with 19 bases left between them. Per germline, CDR1 SNHLY and CDR2 FYNNEI. This CDR3 is CASRFGLRQPNSPLHF. The CDR3 DNA reads TGTGCCAGCAGATTCGGTTTGAGACAGCCGAATTCACCCCTCCACTTT.

The chain links TRBV29-1 to TRBJ1-1, with a possible D match to TRBD1 (5 bases). Germline CDR1 and CDR2: SQVTM and ANQGSEA. The CDR3 runs 12 residues. CDR3 DNA: TGCAGTCCTCCGGGACGGAACACTGAAGCTTTCTTT. Amino acid sequence: CSPPGRNTEAFF.

The V call is TRBV11-2, the J call TRBJ1-3; tentative D call: TRBD1 (6 bases). The CDR3 is 16 amino acids. V was trimmed by 0 bases and J by 8 bases, leaving 17 bases between them. The V gene's germline CDR1 is SGHAT and CDR2 FQNNGV. The CDR3 DNA reads TGTGCCAGCAGCTTAGACAGGGGCCTAATCCGGTACACCATATATTTT. Translating gives CASSLDRGLIRYTIYF.

This chain links TRBV7-9 with TRBJ2-5, with D unresolved. CDR3 length: 14 amino acids. From germline, CDR1 is SEHNR and CDR2 FQNEAQ (reference sequence). The V and J ends lost 5 bases and 5 bases respectively, with 15 bases between them. The CDR3 reads CASSPVGWWETQYF. In nucleotides, the CDR3 is TGTGCCAGCAGCCCAGTGGGCTGGTGGGAGACCCAGTACTTC.

A word on this clonotype: The CDR3 does not close with the conserved phenylalanine or tryptophan, likely indicating a read error. It is unclear where the CDR3 begins or ends on the DNA, so no DNA is shown, and the CDR3 is as TCRdb lists it. The V and J genes are TRBV5-7 and TRBJ2-5. TRBV5-7 has ORF status, its function being uncertain. The CDR3 spans 13 amino acids, including both terminal residues. CDR3 in amino acids: CASSLWVARDPVL.

As regards this clonotype: It is likely a read error, because the conserved phenylalanine at the end of the CDR3 is missing. The DNA is left out, because the CDR3 cannot be placed on it with certainty; the CDR3 is given as TCRdb lists it. This rearrangement joins TRBV9 to TRBJ2-5; TRBD1, the table's D call, lacks a check against the DNA. The CDR3 extends over 18 residues, inclusive of both ends. Germline V gives CDR1 SGDLS, CDR2 YYNGEE. The CDR3 loop is CASSMHADRGNYGYTFGS.

In the case of this clonotype: Mismatch with germline at one junction end may stem from a read error. The J gene is TRBJ2-1, the V gene TRBV20-1, with 10 bases fitting TRBD1. The CDR3 consists of 13 residues. Germline lookup yields CDR1 DFQATT and CDR2 SNEGSKA (reference sequence). CDR3 sequence: CSAGDRGNNEQLF. CDR3 DNA: TGCAGTGCTGGGGACAGGGGAAACAATGAGCAGCTCTTC.

This clonotype was counted at least ten times. V gene TRBV6-5 combines with J gene TRBJ1-1; no firm D call. CDR3 size: 14 residues. Trimming took off 0 bases at V and 3 bases at J, with 8 bases between the two ends. The germline gives CDR1 MNHEY, CDR2 SVGAGI. CDR3 sequence (DNA): TGTGCCAGCAGTTACTCCGGGCGGGACACTGAAGCTTTCTTT. It translates to CASSYSGRDTEAFF.

There are many counts of this clonotype. J is TRBJ2-7 and V is TRBV9; 11 positions agree with TRBD2. Trimming at V came to 4 bases and at J to 4 bases, leaving 13 bases not matched to a gene. This CDR3 has 17 residues. Per germline, CDR1 SGDLS and CDR2 YYNGEE. CDR3 in amino acids: CASSSSGLAGVGYEQYF. The CDR3 DNA sequence: TGTGCCAGCAGCTCAAGCGGACTAGCGGGTGTGGGGTACGAGCAGTACTTC.

J is TRBJ2-5 and V is TRBV11-2, with TRBD1 matching over 9 bases. The CDR3 covers 14 residues. In germline, CDR1 is SGHAT, CDR2 FQNNGV. Losses at the gene ends were 5 bases for V and 5 bases for J; bases not matched to a gene: 6. This CDR3 reads CASSIQGARETQYF. The CDR3 DNA follows: TGTGCCAGCAGCATACAGGGGGCTAGGGAGACCCAGTACTTC.

With respect to this clonotype: This may be a read error: a much more frequent sequence differs by one nucleotide. This chain links TRBV7-8 with TRBJ2-7; 9 bases match TRBD2. The CDR3 runs to 20 residues. CDR1 SGHVS and CDR2 FQNEAQ come from the germline V gene. Germline trimming cut 6 bases from V and 7 bases from J; bases unmatched to any gene: 28. CDR3 residues: CASSSLMTGGREKGRLEQYF. The CDR3 nucleotides are TGTGCCAGCAGTTCCCTCATGACTGGCGGGAGGGAAAAGGGTAGGTTAGAGCAGTACTTC.